The table lists the clone carrying this T cell receptor beta chain with a count of one. The age range of participants was about 18 to 95 years, with residence in about two dozen US areas. Two negative PCRs, clearance, or symptom resolution were required of recovered Cohort 3 donors. Germline V gene data show CDR1 as LGHDT and CDR2 as YNNKEL (reference sequence). The CDR3 covers 14 residues. V lost 1 base, J lost 5 bases, and 11 bases lay in between. The sample originates from a study of blood T cell repertoires in COVID-19. Study processing details: Amplifying reference gene primers gave estimates of nucleated cell counts. Some clones are missing from TCRdb's copy, which holds only in-frame ones; the method was immunoSEQ multiplex PCR. Clone size and the V and J calls come from that table; the DNA yielded D and trimming. The sample consists of a few hundred thousand clones, around nine tenths of them appearing once.

V and J are TRBV3-1 (or the pseudogene TRBV3-2) and TRBJ1-1, with D perhaps matching TRBD1 (5 bases). The sequencing sample was made of PBMCs or T cells enriched from blood (not recorded which). The TCR was taken from a man aged 30-40 years who had recovered from COVID-19. The CDR3 here is CASSQGDLRTEAFF. Written as DNA, the CDR3 is TGTGCCAGCAGCCAAGGGGACTTGAGAACTGAAGCTTTCTTT.